This TCR beta chain is drawn from a study of blood T cells in healthy people across ages. The second PCR ran 7 to 11 cycles with a sample-barcoded 5' primer and J-beta primers. TCRdb reprocessed the 5' RACE reads via MiXCR and lists one record per CDR3 protein. Among some 550,000 distinct CDR3 sequences listed, under 55% were seen once. Looked up from germline, CDR1 is MNHEY and CDR2 is SVGAGI. V lost 5 bases and J 7 bases, leaving 21 bases between the germline ends. This CDR3 spans 15 amino acids. V is TRBV6-5 and J is TRBJ2-7, with TRBD1 as a possible D gene (5 bases). Sequenced sample: blood. This clonotype originated in a man older than 75 in good health. CDR3 sequence (DNA): TGTGCCAGCAGTGCTCGACAGTGCATGAGGAATGAGCAGTACTTC. Translating gives CASSARQCMRNEQYF.